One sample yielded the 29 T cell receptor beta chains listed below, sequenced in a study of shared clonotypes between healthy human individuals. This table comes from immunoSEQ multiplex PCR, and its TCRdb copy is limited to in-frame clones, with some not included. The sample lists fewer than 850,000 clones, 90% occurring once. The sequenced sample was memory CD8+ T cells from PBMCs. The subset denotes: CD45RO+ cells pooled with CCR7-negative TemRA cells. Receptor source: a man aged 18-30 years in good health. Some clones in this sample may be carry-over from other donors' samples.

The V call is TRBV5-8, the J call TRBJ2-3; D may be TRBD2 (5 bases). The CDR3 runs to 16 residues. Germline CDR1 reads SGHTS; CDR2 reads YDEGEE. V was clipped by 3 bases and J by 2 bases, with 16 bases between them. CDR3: CASSSILDSPTDTQYF. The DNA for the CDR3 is TGTGCCAGCAGCTCAATCTTGGACTCCCCCACAGATACGCAGTATTTT.

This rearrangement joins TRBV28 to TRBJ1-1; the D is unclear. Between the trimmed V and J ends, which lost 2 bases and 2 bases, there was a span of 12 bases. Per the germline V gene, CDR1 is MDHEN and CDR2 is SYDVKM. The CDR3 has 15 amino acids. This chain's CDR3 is CASSLGGPLNTEAFF. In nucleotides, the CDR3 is TGTGCCAGCAGTTTAGGAGGCCCCCTAAACACTGAAGCTTTCTTT.

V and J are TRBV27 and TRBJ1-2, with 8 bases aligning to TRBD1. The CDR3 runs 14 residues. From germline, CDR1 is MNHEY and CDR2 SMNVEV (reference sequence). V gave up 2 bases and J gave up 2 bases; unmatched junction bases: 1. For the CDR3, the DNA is TGTGCCAGCAGTTTAACAGGGGGAAACTATGGCTACACCTTC. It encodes CASSLTGGNYGYTF.

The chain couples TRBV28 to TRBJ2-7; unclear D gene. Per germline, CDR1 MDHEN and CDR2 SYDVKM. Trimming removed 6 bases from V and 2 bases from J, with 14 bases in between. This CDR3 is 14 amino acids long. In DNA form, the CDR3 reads TGTGCCAGCAGCCTTACTCAGGTAGCCTACGAGCAGTACTTC. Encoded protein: CASSLTQVAYEQYF.

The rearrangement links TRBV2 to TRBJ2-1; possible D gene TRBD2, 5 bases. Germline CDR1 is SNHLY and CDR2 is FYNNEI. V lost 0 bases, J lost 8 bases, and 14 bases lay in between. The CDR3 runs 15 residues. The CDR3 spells CASSEALSGSDEQFF. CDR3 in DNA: TGTGCCAGCAGTGAAGCGCTGTCGGGGTCGGATGAGCAGTTCTTC.

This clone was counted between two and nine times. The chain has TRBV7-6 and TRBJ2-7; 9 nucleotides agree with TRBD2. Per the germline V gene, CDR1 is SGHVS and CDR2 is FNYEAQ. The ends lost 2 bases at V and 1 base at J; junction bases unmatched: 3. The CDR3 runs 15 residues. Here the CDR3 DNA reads TGTGCCAGCAGCTTAAGACTAGCGGAATCCTACGAGCAGTACTTC. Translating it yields CASSLRLAESYEQYF.

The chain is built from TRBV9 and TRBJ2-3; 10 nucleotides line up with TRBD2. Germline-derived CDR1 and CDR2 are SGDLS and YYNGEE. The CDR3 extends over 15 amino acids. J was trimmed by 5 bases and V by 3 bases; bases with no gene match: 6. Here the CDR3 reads CASSASGSLLDTQYF. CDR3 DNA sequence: TGTGCCAGCAGCGCTAGCGGGAGCCTTTTAGATACGCAGTATTTT.

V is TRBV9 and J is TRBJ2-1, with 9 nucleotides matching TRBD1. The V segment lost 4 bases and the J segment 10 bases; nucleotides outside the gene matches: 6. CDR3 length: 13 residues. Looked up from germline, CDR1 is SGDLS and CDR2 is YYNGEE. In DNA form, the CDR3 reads TGTGCCAGCAGCCAGACAGGGGGGCAGGAGCAGTTCTTC. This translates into CASSQTGGQEQFF.

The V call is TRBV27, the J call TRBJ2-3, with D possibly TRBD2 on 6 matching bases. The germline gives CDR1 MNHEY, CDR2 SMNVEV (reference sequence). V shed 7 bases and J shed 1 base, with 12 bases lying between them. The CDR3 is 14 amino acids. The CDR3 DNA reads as TGTGCCAGCATAATGCGGGGAGGCACAGATACGCAGTATTTT. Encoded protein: CASIMRGGTDTQYF.

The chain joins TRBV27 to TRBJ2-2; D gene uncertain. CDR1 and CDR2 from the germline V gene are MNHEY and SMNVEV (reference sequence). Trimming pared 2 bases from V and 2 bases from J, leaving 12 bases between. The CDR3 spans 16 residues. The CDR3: CASSLQIPTNTGELFF. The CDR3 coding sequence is TGTGCCAGCAGTTTACAGATCCCTACAAACACCGGGGAGCTGTTTTTT.

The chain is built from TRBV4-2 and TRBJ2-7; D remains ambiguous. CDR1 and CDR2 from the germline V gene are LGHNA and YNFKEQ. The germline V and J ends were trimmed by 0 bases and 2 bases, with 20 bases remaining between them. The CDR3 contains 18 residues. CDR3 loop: CASSQDPLFGGAAYEQYF. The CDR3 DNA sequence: TGTGCCAGCAGCCAAGATCCACTCTTCGGTGGCGCCGCCTACGAGCAGTACTTC.

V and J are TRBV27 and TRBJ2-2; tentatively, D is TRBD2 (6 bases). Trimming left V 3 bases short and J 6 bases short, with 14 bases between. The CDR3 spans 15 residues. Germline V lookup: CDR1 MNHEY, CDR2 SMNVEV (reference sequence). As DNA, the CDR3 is TGTGCCAGCAGTTTTAGGGAGGTTGCGGCCGGGGAGCTGTTTTTT. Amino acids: CASSFREVAAGELFF.

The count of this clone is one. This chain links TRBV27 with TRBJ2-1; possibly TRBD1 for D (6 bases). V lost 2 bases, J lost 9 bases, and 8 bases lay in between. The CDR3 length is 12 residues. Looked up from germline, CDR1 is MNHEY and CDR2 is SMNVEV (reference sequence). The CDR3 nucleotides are TGTGCCAGCAGTTTAGGGGGCGTTGAGCAGTTCTTC. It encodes CASSLGGVEQFF.

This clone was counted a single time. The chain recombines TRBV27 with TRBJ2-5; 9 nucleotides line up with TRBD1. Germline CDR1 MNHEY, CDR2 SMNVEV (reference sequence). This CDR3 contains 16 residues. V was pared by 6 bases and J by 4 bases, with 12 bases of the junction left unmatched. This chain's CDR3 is CASRTGTGSTGETQYF. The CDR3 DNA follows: TGTGCCAGCAGAACCGGGACAGGGTCAACGGGAGAGACCCAGTACTTC.

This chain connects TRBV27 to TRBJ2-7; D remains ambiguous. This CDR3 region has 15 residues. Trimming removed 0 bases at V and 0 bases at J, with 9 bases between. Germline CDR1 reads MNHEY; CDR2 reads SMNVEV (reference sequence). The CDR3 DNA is TGTGCCAGCAGTTTATCGGAAGATGCCTCCTACGAGCAGTACTTC. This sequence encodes CASSLSEDASYEQYF.

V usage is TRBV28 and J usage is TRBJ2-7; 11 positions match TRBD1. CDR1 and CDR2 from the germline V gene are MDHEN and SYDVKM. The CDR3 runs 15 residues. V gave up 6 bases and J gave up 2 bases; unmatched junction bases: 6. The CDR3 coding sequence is TGTGCCAGCAGAAAAAGGACAGGGGGCGCCTACGAGCAGTACTTC. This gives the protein CASRKRTGGAYEQYF. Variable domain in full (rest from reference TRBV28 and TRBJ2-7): DVKVTQSSRYLVKRTGEKVFLECVQDMDHENMFWYRQDPGLGLRLIYFSYDVKMKEKGDIPEGYSVSREKKERFSLILESASTNQTSMYLCASRKRTGGAYEQYFGPGTRLTVT.

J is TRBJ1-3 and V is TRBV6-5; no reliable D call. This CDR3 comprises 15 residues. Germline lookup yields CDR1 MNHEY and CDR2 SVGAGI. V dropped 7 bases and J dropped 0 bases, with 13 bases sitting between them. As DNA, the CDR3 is TGTGCCAGCAAAATTTCCGGGAACTCTGGAAACACCATATATTTT. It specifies CASKISGNSGNTIYF.

CDR3 residues: CASSRFISGSSHEQFF. As DNA, the CDR3 is TGTGCCAGCAGCCGATTTATTAGCGGGAGTTCCCATGAGCAGTTCTTC. The gene calls are TRBV11-2 and TRBJ2-1; 9 bases match TRBD2. This CDR3 has 16 amino acids. Looked up from germline, CDR1 is SGHAT and CDR2 is FQNNGV. The V and J ends lost 5 bases and 8 bases, in that order; junction bases with no gene match: 13. The complete variable domain, with remaining parts taken from reference TRBV11-2 and TRBJ2-1, reads EAGVAQSPRYKIIEKRQSVAFWCNPISGHATLYWYQQILGQGPKLLIQFQNNGVVDDSQLPKDRFSAERLKGVDSTLKIQPAKLEDSAVYLCASSRFISGSSHEQFFGPGTRLTVL.

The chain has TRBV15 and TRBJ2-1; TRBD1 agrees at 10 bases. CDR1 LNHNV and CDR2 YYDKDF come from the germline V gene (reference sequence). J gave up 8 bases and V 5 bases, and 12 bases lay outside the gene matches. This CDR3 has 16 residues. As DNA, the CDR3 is TGTGCCACCAGCGGGGAGACGGGACAGGGGATCTATGAGCAGTTCTTC. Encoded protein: CATSGETGQGIYEQFF.

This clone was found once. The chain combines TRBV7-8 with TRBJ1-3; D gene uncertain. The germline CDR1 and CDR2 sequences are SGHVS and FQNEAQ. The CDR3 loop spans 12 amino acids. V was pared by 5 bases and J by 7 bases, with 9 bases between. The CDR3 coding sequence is TGTGCCAGCAGCCCCCAAGGGAACACCATATATTTT. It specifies CASSPQGNTIYF. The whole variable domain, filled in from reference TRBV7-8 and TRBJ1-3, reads GAGVSQSPRYKVAKRGQDVALRCDPISGHVSLFWYQQALGQGPEFLTYFQNEAQLDKSGLPSDRFFAERPEGSVSTLKIQRTQQEDSAVYLCASSPQGNTIYFGEGSWLTVV.

The CDR3 DNA sequence: TGTGCCAGTGCCCTTTCGGGACTTAACTCCTACGAGCAGTACTTC. As protein: CASALSGLNSYEQYF. The chain is built from TRBV13 and TRBJ2-7; D is possibly TRBD2 (6 bases). The V end was cut by 9 bases, the J end by 0 bases, with 18 bases between. The CDR3 extends over 15 amino acids. Germline V gene lookup returns CDR1 PRHDT and CDR2 FYEKMQ (reference sequence).

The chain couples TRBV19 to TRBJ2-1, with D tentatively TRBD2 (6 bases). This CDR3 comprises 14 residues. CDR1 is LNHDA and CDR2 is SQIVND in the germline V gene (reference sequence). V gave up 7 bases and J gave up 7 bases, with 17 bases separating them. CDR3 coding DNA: TGTGCCAGTATGGGCGGGACCCCTTGGAATGAGCAGTTCTTC. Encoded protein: CASMGGTPWNEQFF. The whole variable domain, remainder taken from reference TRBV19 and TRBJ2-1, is DGGITQSPKYLFRKEGQNVTLSCEQNLNHDAMYWYRQDPGQGLRLIYYSQIVNDFQKGDIAEGYSVSREKKESFPLTVTSAQKNPTAFYLCASMGGTPWNEQFFGPGTRLTVL.

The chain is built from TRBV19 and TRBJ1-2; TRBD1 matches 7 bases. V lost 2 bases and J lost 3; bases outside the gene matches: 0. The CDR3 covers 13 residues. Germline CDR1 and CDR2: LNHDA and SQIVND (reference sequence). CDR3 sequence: CASSIQGDYGYTF. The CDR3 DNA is TGTGCCAGTAGTATACAGGGGGACTATGGCTACACCTTC.

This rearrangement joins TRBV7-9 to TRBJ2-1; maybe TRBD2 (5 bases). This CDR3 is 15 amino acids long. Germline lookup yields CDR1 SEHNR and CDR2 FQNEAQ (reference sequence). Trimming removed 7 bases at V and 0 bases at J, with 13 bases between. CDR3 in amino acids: CASISAGLSYNEQFF. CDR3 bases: TGTGCCAGCATTAGCGCGGGCCTCTCCTACAATGAGCAGTTCTTC.

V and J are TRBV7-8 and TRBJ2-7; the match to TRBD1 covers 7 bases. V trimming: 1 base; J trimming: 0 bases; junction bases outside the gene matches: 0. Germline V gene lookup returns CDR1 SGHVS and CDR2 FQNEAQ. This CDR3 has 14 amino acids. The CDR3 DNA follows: TGTGCCAGCAGCTTAGGGGACAGCTCCTACGAGCAGTACTTC. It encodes CASSLGDSSYEQYF.

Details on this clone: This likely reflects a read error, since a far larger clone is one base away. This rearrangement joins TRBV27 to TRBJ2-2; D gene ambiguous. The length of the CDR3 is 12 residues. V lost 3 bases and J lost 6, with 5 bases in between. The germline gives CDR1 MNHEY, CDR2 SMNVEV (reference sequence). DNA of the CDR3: TGTGCCAGCAGTTTTATTTCCGGGGAGCTGTTTTTT. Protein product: CASSFISGELFF.

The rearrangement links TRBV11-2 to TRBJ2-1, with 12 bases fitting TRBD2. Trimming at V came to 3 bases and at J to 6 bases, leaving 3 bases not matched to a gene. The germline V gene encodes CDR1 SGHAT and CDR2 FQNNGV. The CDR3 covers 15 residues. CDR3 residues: CASSFPLAGGNEQFF. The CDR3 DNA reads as TGTGCCAGCAGCTTCCCACTAGCGGGAGGCAATGAGCAGTTCTTC. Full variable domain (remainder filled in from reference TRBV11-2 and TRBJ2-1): EAGVAQSPRYKIIEKRQSVAFWCNPISGHATLYWYQQILGQGPKLLIQFQNNGVVDDSQLPKDRFSAERLKGVDSTLKIQPAKLEDSAVYLCASSFPLAGGNEQFFGPGTRLTVL.

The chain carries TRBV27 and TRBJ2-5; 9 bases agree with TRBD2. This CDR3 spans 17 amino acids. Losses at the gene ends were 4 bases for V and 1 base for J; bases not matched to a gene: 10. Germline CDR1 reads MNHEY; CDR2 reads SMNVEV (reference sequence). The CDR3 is CASSSSSGRGFQETQYF. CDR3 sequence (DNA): TGTGCCAGCAGTTCAAGTAGCGGGAGAGGCTTCCAAGAGACCCAGTACTTC.

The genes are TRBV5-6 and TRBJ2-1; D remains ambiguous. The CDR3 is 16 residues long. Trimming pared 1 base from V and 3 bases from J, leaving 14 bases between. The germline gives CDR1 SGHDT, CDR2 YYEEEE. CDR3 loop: CASSLLSLTFYNEQFF. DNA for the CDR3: TGTGCCAGCAGCTTGTTATCGTTAACTTTCTACAATGAGCAGTTCTTC.